This entry lists 29 T cell receptor beta chains sequenced from one sample in a study of shared clonotypes between healthy human individuals. Assay: immunoSEQ multiplex PCR; the TCRdb copy retains only in-frame clones and omits some. There are 450,000 to 500,000 clones in the sample; 60% to 80% occur only once, and around 11% lies in the top ten. Material for sequencing was PBMCs. Every receptor here comes from a woman between 35 and 50 years old in good health. Some clones in this sample may be carry-over from other donors' samples.

The sample holds a few counts of this clone. The CDR3 sequence: CASSLTPGGFGEGQYF. For the CDR3, the DNA is TGTGCCAGCAGTTTAACTCCCGGGGGTTTTGGGGAGGGGCAGTACTTC. The rearrangement uses TRBV28 and TRBJ2-7; the match to TRBD2 covers 7 bases. The CDR3 is 16 residues long. Germline V gives CDR1 MDHEN, CDR2 SYDVKM. Trimming at V came to 2 bases and at J to 9 bases, leaving 16 bases not matched to a gene.

J is TRBJ2-3 and V is TRBV9, with TRBD2 identical over 9 bases. Germline CDR1 and CDR2: SGDLS and YYNGEE. V was pared by 0 bases and J by 3 bases, with 2 bases of the junction left unmatched. CDR3 size: 15 residues. CDR3 protein: CASSVDSGRTDTQYF. CDR3 coding DNA: TGTGCCAGCAGCGTAGACAGCGGGAGGACAGATACGCAGTATTTT.

This chain links TRBV5-1 with TRBJ2-1; D gene uncertain. Trimming removed 0 bases from V and 3 bases from J, with 7 bases in between. CDR1 and CDR2 (germline): SGHRS, YFSETQ. This CDR3 comprises 14 residues. CDR3 nucleotides: TGCGCCAGCAGCTTGGAGGCCCGCTACAATGAGCAGTTCTTC. Encoded protein: CASSLEARYNEQFF.

The table lists this clone with a few counts. The chain employs TRBV5-8 and TRBJ2-3; 14 bases map to TRBD2. CDR3 length: 17 residues. The J segment lost 5 bases and the V segment lost 0 bases, leaving 5 bases of the junction unmatched. CDR1 and CDR2 (germline): SGHTS, YDEGEE. The CDR3 loop is CASSLVGLAGAGDTQYF. CDR3 coding DNA: TGTGCCAGCAGCTTGGTGGGACTAGCGGGAGCGGGAGATACGCAGTATTTT.

The chain has TRBV28 and TRBJ2-7; no clear D. Germline CDR1 is MDHEN and CDR2 is SYDVKM. V was cut by 3 bases and J by 7 bases, with 10 bases left in between. CDR3 length: 12 residues. The CDR3 DNA reads TGTGCCAGCAGTTTTACCATTTGGGAGCAGTACTTC. Translating gives CASSFTIWEQYF. Complete variable domain (other parts from reference TRBV28 and TRBJ2-7): DVKVTQSSRYLVKRTGEKVFLECVQDMDHENMFWYRQDPGLGLRLIYFSYDVKMKEKGDIPEGYSVSREKKERFSLILESASTNQTSMYLCASSFTIWEQYFGPGTRLTVT.

V gene TRBV10-3 combines with J gene TRBJ1-1; D uncertain. V lost 4 bases and J 1 base, leaving 16 bases between the germline ends. The CDR3 has 16 amino acids. Germline V gene data show CDR1 as ENHRY and CDR2 as SYGVKD. The CDR3 DNA is TGTGCCATCAGTGCACAACCTTCTCGCACGAACACTGAAGCTTTCTTT. As protein: CAISAQPSRTNTEAFF.

Note on this clone: Other DNA sequences within the sample encode an identical CDR3. The chain joins TRBV11-3 to TRBJ2-3; D call uncertain. The V gene lost 1 base and the J gene lost 0 bases, with 2 bases spanning the gap. CDR1 SGHNT and CDR2 YENEEA come from the germline V gene. The CDR3 is 13 amino acids. In nucleotides, the CDR3 is TGTGCCAGCAGCTTAGGCAGCACAGATACGCAGTATTTT. Residues: CASSLGSTDTQYF.

This chain joins TRBV5-1 and TRBJ2-5; 7 bases fit TRBD2. Per germline, CDR1 SGHRS and CDR2 YFSETQ. The CDR3 has 15 amino acids. The ends lost 0 bases at V and 2 bases at J; junction bases unmatched: 4. This chain's CDR3 is CASSLAGTKQETQYF. In DNA, the CDR3 is TGCGCCAGCAGCTTGGCCGGGACTAAACAAGAGACCCAGTACTTC.

The J gene is TRBJ1-5, the V gene TRBV23-1, with D unresolved. TRBV23-1 is given ORF status, its function remaining uncertain. Trimming shortened V by 0 bases and J by 7 bases, and 16 bases separated the two germline ends. This CDR3 has 16 amino acids. The CDR3 loop reads CASSQSAPFPGQPQHF. The CDR3 coding sequence is TGCGCCAGCAGTCAATCGGCCCCTTTCCCGGGACAGCCCCAGCATTTT.

The chain recombines TRBV19 with TRBJ1-5; D not resolved. The CDR3 length is 13 residues. V gave up 7 bases and J gave up 4 bases, with 11 bases separating them. CDR1 and CDR2 (germline): LNHDA, SQIVND (reference sequence). The CDR3 spells CASKRTTNQPQHF. The CDR3 DNA reads TGTGCCAGTAAGAGGACCACTAATCAGCCCCAGCATTTT. Using reference TRBV19 and TRBJ1-5 for the parts outside the CDR3, the full variable domain is DGGITQSPKYLFRKEGQNVTLSCEQNLNHDAMYWYRQDPGQGLRLIYYSQIVNDFQKGDIAEGYSVSREKKESFPLTVTSAQKNPTAFYLCASKRTTNQPQHFGDGTRLSIL.

The J gene is TRBJ2-7, the V gene TRBV28; 9 bases agree with TRBD2. V lost 8 bases, J lost 2 bases, and 10 bases stayed unmatched. The CDR3 covers 15 residues. Germline V gene lookup returns CDR1 MDHEN and CDR2 SYDVKM. The CDR3 sequence is CASLPGASGTYEQYF. CDR3 in DNA: TGTGCCAGCCTACCTGGGGCTAGCGGGACCTACGAGCAGTACTTC.

The rearrangement joins TRBV27 to TRBJ1-5, with D possibly matching TRBD1 (5 bases). This CDR3 has 17 amino acids. Looked up from germline, CDR1 is MNHEY and CDR2 is SMNVEV (reference sequence). V was shortened by 2 bases and J by 1 base, with 15 bases between the two germline ends. The CDR3 protein is CASSLGWGRDSNQPQHF. The CDR3 DNA reads TGTGCCAGCAGTTTAGGTTGGGGCAGGGACAGCAATCAGCCCCAGCATTTT.

A note on this clone: A far more abundant clone sits one base away, making this likely a read error. CDR3 sequence (DNA): TGTGCCCGGAGTCGACCGACCTATGGCTACACCTTC. Its translation: CARSRPTYGYTF. The chain links TRBV30 to TRBJ1-2; no reliable D call. CDR1 is GTSNPN, CDR2 SVGIG, per germline (reference sequence). This CDR3 has 12 amino acids.

This clone was observed a single time. The rearrangement joins TRBV19 to TRBJ1-5; D remains ambiguous. The CDR3 contains 15 residues. CDR1 and CDR2 (germline): LNHDA, SQIVND (reference sequence). V was cut by 5 bases and J by 1 base, with 12 bases left in between. In DNA form, the CDR3 reads TGTGCCAGTAGTGCGGGATGGCGGAGCAATCAGCCCCAGCATTTT. Amino acids: CASSAGWRSNQPQHF.

The chain employs TRBV2 and TRBJ1-2, with D possibly matching TRBD1 (5 bases). The V and J ends lost 5 bases and 5 bases respectively, with 21 bases between them. The CDR3 spans 16 residues. From germline, CDR1 is SNHLY and CDR2 FYNNEI. The CDR3, as DNA: TGTGCCAGCAGTTTGACTACAGGACCGCTATTTTATGGCTACACCTTC. As protein: CASSLTTGPLFYGYTF.

This clone was counted a single time. V gene TRBV6-1 combines with J gene TRBJ1-6; tentative D call: TRBD1 (6 bases). This CDR3 comprises 14 residues. Trimming stripped 2 bases from V and 8 bases from J, with 10 bases between. Germline V gene sequence: CDR1 MNHNS, CDR2 SASEGT. The CDR3 coding sequence is TGTGCCAGCAGTGAAAACAGGGCATATTCACCCCTCCACTTT. Its translation is CASSENRAYSPLHF.

This clone was seen a single time. The chain couples TRBV11-2 to TRBJ2-7, with a possible D match to TRBD1 (5 bases). Germline CDR1 reads SGHAT; CDR2 reads FQNNGV. V was shortened by 3 bases and J by 4 bases, with 10 bases between the two germline ends. The length of the CDR3 is 13 residues. The CDR3 sequence: CASSFTRVYEQYF. The DNA of the CDR3 is TGTGCCAGCAGCTTTACCAGGGTATACGAGCAGTACTTC.

V gene TRBV28 combines with J gene TRBJ1-2, with D possibly being TRBD1 (5 bases). Germline CDR1 is MDHEN and CDR2 is SYDVKM. Trimming took 7 bases from V and 3 from J, leaving 21 bases between them. The CDR3 covers 16 residues. The CDR3 DNA follows: TGTGCCAGCACCACAACTTGGGGGGAGGGTGACTATGGCTACACCTTC. As protein: CASTTTWGEGDYGYTF.

This clone is deemed medium-sized. V is TRBV19 and J is TRBJ2-2; 11 bases line up with TRBD1. After removal of 4 bases from V and 6 bases from J, the junction contained 1 base not matched to a gene. The CDR3 consists of 14 residues. CDR1 is LNHDA, CDR2 SQIVND, per germline (reference sequence). The CDR3 here is CASSTGQGAGELFF. The CDR3 bases are TGTGCCAGTAGTACGGGACAGGGGGCCGGGGAGCTGTTTTTT.

For this clone: A far larger clone lies a single base away; this is likely a read error. Other DNA sequences in this specimen translate into the identical CDR3. J is TRBJ2-4 and V is TRBV6-1; 10 nucleotides match TRBD2. V trimming: 6 bases; J trimming: 6 bases; junction bases outside the gene matches: 8. The CDR3 extends over 15 amino acids. Germline-derived CDR1 and CDR2 are MNHNS and SASEGT. This CDR3 is CASSVIAGGVNIQYF. The CDR3 DNA is TGTGCCAGCAGCGTGATAGCGGGAGGAGTAAACATTCAGTACTTC.

The CDR3 loop reads CASSLGGQGALIEQFF. The CDR3, as DNA: TGTGCCAGCAGCTTGGGAGGACAGGGGGCGTTAATTGAGCAGTTCTTC. The chain employs TRBV5-4 and TRBJ2-1; TRBD1 agrees at 11 bases. The ends lost 0 bases at V and 9 bases at J; junction bases unmatched: 8. The CDR3 loop spans 16 amino acids. Germline V gene sequence: CDR1 SGHNT, CDR2 YYREEE (reference sequence). The variable domain in full, completed from reference TRBV5-4 and TRBJ2-1, reads ETGVTQSPTHLIKTRGQQVTLRCSSQSGHNTVSWYQQALGQGPQFIFQYYREEENGRGNFPPRFSGLQFPNYSSELNVNALELDDSALYLCASSLGGQGALIEQFFGPGTRLTVL.

CDR3 sequence (DNA): TGTGCCAGCAGTGAGGGCCCAGGGTACTATGGCTACACCTTC. Protein sequence: CASSEGPGYYGYTF. This chain uses TRBV2 with TRBJ1-2, with a possible D match to TRBD1 (5 bases). Trimming stripped 3 bases from V and 3 bases from J, with 11 bases between. Germline V CDR1 and CDR2: SNHLY, FYNNEI. This CDR3 has 14 residues.

The CDR3 loop reads CASSERVGVRAFF. The CDR3 DNA sequence: TGTGCCAGCAGTGAAAGGGTTGGGGTACGAGCTTTCTTT. V usage is TRBV6-1 and J usage is TRBJ1-1, with D unclear. Germline CDR1 is MNHNS and CDR2 is SASEGT. V was pared by 2 bases and J by 10 bases, with 14 bases between. The CDR3 extends over 13 amino acids.

The V gene is TRBV2, the J gene TRBJ2-3; 8 bases are shared with TRBD2. Trimming cost V 6 bases and J 4 bases; bases outside gene matches: 9. The CDR3 has 15 amino acids. Germline-derived CDR1 and CDR2 are SNHLY and FYNNEI. The CDR3 nucleotides are TGTGCCAGCAGGGAGGGACTAGGGAACTCAGATACGCAGTATTTT. It codes for CASREGLGNSDTQYF.

The chain uses TRBV10-3 and TRBJ1-2, with 7 bases that match TRBD1. Per the germline V gene, CDR1 is ENHRY and CDR2 is SYGVKD. V was clipped by 3 bases and J by 7 bases; unmatched bases: 8. The CDR3 consists of 14 residues. For the CDR3, the DNA is TGTGCCATCAGTGACAGGCAGGGGGTCGGTGGCTACACCTTC. This gives the protein CAISDRQGVGGYTF.

The chain is built from TRBV6-1 and TRBJ1-2; D remains unclear. Trimming stripped 2 bases from V and 2 bases from J, with 12 bases between. Germline-derived CDR1 and CDR2 are MNHNS and SASEGT. The CDR3 extends over 15 amino acids. Here the CDR3 reads CASSEIRADNYGYTF. The CDR3, as DNA: TGTGCCAGCAGTGAAATTCGGGCAGACAACTATGGCTACACCTTC.

The chain uses TRBV6-1 and TRBJ1-2; D gene uncertain. CDR1 and CDR2 (germline): MNHNS, SASEGT. This CDR3 region has 15 residues. V dropped 5 bases and J dropped 4 bases, with 17 bases sitting between them. CDR3 in amino acids: CASSTLREHPYGYTF. The DNA for the CDR3 is TGTGCCAGCAGTACTCTCCGGGAACACCCCTATGGCTACACCTTC.

V and J are TRBV2 and TRBJ2-5, with 7 nucleotides matching TRBD1. This CDR3 spans 14 amino acids. The germline CDR1 and CDR2 sequences are SNHLY and FYNNEI. V lost 6 bases, J lost 4 bases, and 8 bases stayed unmatched. The CDR3 spells CASRNDRDGETQYF. DNA for the CDR3: TGTGCCAGCAGAAACGACAGGGACGGAGAGACCCAGTACTTC.

V and J are TRBV5-1 and TRBJ1-2; 8 bases align to TRBD1. The CDR3 sequence is 15 residues long. After removal of 4 bases from V and 7 bases from J, the junction contained 12 bases not matched to a gene. Germline V gene data show CDR1 as SGHRS and CDR2 as YFSETQ. This chain's CDR3 is CASSPSQGARGGYTF. The CDR3 DNA reads TGCGCCAGCAGCCCCAGCCAGGGGGCAAGGGGTGGCTACACCTTC. The variable domain in full, completed from reference TRBV5-1 and TRBJ1-2, reads KAGVTQTPRYLIKTRGQQVTLSCSPISGHRSVSWYQQTPGQGLQFLFEYFSETQRNKGNFPGRFSGRQFSNSRSEMNVSTLELGDSALYLCASSPSQGARGGYTFGSGTRLTVV.